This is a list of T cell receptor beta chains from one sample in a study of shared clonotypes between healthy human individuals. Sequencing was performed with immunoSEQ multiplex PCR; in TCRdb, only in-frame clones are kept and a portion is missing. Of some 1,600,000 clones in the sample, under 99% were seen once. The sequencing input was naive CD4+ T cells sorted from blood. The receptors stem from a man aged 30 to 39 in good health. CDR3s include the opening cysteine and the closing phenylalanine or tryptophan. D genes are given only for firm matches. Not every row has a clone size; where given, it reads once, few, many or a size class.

CASSTPQGSQYYGYTF,TGTGCCAGCAGCACTCCTCAGGGAAGCCAATACTATGGCTACACCTTC,TRBJ1-2,-,TRBV7-2,-
CASSPNRGFNEQYF,TGCGCCAGCAGCCCCAACAGGGGTTTCAACGAGCAGTACTTC,TRBJ2-7,-,TRBV5-1,TRBD1
CASSNIFSGRAEETQYF,TGTGCCAGCAGCAACATTTTTAGCGGGAGGGCCGAGGAGACCCAGTACTTC,TRBJ2-5,-,TRBV7-9,TRBD2
CASSIIGGSQTDTQYF,TGTGCCAGTAGTATTATCGGCGGGAGTCAGACAGATACGCAGTATTTT,TRBJ2-3,-,TRBV19,TRBD2
CASRQGTWLNAFF,TGTGCCAGCAGACAGGGCACTTGGCTGAATGCTTTCTTT,TRBJ1-1,-,TRBV6-5,-
CASSLQGAWNTIYF,TGTGCCAGCAGTTTACAGGGGGCTTGGAACACCATATATTTT,TRBJ1-3,once,TRBV6-5,TRBD1
CASSPRTGSGAYNEQFF,TGTGCCAGCAGCCCAAGGACTGGTAGCGGGGCCTACAATGAGCAGTTCTTC,TRBJ2-1,-,TRBV9,TRBD2
CASRNDRPTGEAFF,TGTGCCAGCAGGAATGACAGGCCGACGGGTGAAGCTTTCTTT,TRBJ1-1,-,TRBV2,-
CATRVRNEKLFF,TGTGCCACCCGGGTCCGCAATGAAAAACTGTTTTTT,TRBJ1-4,once,TRBV28,-
CASLGPAYGYTF,TGTGCCTCCCTAGGCCCAGCCTATGGCTACACCTTC,TRBJ1-2,-,TRBV19,-
CASSLSASGYNEQFF,TGTGCCAGCAGCTTGTCGGCTAGCGGGTACAATGAGCAGTTCTTC,TRBJ2-1,-,TRBV5-4,TRBD2
CASSPLAGYEQYF,TGTGCCAGCTCACCATTAGCGGGGTACGAGCAGTACTTC,TRBJ2-7,-,TRBV18,TRBD2
CASSRGLEFFGELFF,TGTGCCAGCAGTCGGGGACTAGAATTCTTCGGGGAGCTGTTTTTT,TRBJ2-2,-,TRBV9,TRBD2
CASRTSGTDEQYF,TGTGCCAGCAGAACTAGCGGGACCGACGAGCAGTACTTC,TRBJ2-7,-,TRBV27,TRBD2
CASRIGTASYEQYF,TGTGCCAGCAGGATTGGGACCGCCTCCTACGAGCAGTACTTC,TRBJ2-7,once,TRBV7-2,-
CASSLNQLAGGVTDTQYF,TGCGCCAGCAGCCTTAACCAACTAGCGGGAGGCGTCACAGATACGCAGTATTTT,TRBJ2-3,-,TRBV4-3,TRBD2
CASSFGGQGDTQYF,TGCGCCAGCAGCTTTGGAGGGCAGGGAGATACGCAGTATTTT,TRBJ2-3,-,TRBV5-1,-
CASSVEGLASDTQYF,TGTGCCAGCAGCGTAGAGGGACTAGCGTCAGATACGCAGTATTTT,TRBJ2-3,-,TRBV9,TRBD2
CASSERTGWVYGYTF,TGTGCCAGCAGCGAACGGACAGGGTGGGTTTACGGCTACACCTTC,TRBJ1-2,-,TRBV7-2,TRBD1
CASSLVGFDEQFF,TGTGCCAGCAGCTTAGTAGGGTTCGATGAGCAGTTCTTC,TRBJ2-1,-,TRBV7-9,-
CASSANSGRAYYNEQFF,TGTGCCAGCAGCGCCAATAGCGGGAGGGCCTATTACAATGAGCAGTTCTTC,TRBJ2-1,-,TRBV7-2,TRBD2
CASSFQGDSYEQYF,TGCGCCAGCAGCTTTCAGGGGGACTCCTACGAGCAGTACTTC,TRBJ2-7,-,TRBV5-1,TRBD1
CASSLGPFKTNYGYTF,TGTGCCAGCAGCTTGGGGCCGTTCAAGACTAACTATGGCTACACCTTC,TRBJ1-2,-,TRBV5-5,-
CASRPRRGPDIQYF,TGTGCCAGCAGACCCCGCAGGGGGCCAGACATTCAGTACTTC,TRBJ2-4,-,TRBV25-1,TRBD1
CASSLAVMGPYNEQFF,TGTGCCAGCAGCTTAGCGGTCATGGGCCCTTACAATGAGCAGTTCTTC,TRBJ2-1,-,TRBV7-8,-
CASSLPGTKGAGEQFF,TGTGCCAGCAGCTTACCCGGGACCAAGGGGGCCGGTGAGCAGTTCTTC,TRBJ2-1,-,TRBV5-4,TRBD1
CASSFLAEGEKLFF,TGTGCCAGCAGCTTCCTTGCCGAAGGCGAAAAACTGTTTTTT,TRBJ1-4,-,TRBV5-5,-
CASSSPSGSTGELFF,TGCGCCAGCAGCAGCCCTAGCGGGAGTACCGGGGAGCTGTTTTTT,TRBJ2-2,-,TRBV5-1,TRBD2
CASSLWTGSYEQYF,TGTGCCAGCAGCTTATGGACAGGGTCCTACGAGCAGTACTTC,TRBJ2-7,-,TRBV11-2,TRBD1
CASSTDRYEQYF,TGTGCCAGTAGTACGGACAGGTACGAGCAGTACTTC,TRBJ2-7,-,TRBV19,TRBD1
CSVTRTDTQYF,TGCAGTGTCACCCGCACAGATACGCAGTATTTT,TRBJ2-3,once,TRBV20-1,-
CASSLESYNEQFF,TGTGCCAGCAGTCTGGAATCCTACAATGAGCAGTTCTTC,TRBJ2-1,-,TRBV6-4,-
CASSGGTPSYEQYF,TGTGCCAGCAGCGGCGGGACTCCCTCCTACGAGCAGTACTTC,TRBJ2-7,-,TRBV9,-
CASRPGLAGVNEQFF,TGTGCCAGCCGTCCGGGACTAGCGGGAGTGAATGAGCAGTTCTTC,TRBJ2-1,-,TRBV7-2,TRBD2
CATSRLGQGSTGANVLTF,TGTGCCACCAGCAGACTTGGACAGGGAAGTACTGGGGCCAACGTCCTGACTTTC,TRBJ2-6,-,TRBV15,TRBD1
CASSLSKGVYEQYF,TGTGCCAGCTCACTATCCAAGGGGGTTTACGAGCAGTACTTC,TRBJ2-7,-,TRBV18,-
CAISPAEGTDTQYF,TGTGCCATCTCCCCCGCGGAGGGCACAGATACGCAGTATTTT,TRBJ2-3,-,TRBV10-3,-
CASSLNTGESYNEQFF,TGCGCCAGCAGCTTGAATACAGGGGAATCCTACAATGAGCAGTTCTTC,TRBJ2-1,-,TRBV5-1,TRBD1
CASKDGEPQHF,TGTGCCAGCAAAGACGGGGAGCCCCAGCATTTT,TRBJ1-5,-,TRBV28,-
CASSATGVRSYEQYF,TGCGCCAGCAGCGCGACCGGGGTCAGGTCCTACGAGCAGTACTTC,TRBJ2-7,-,TRBV5-1,-
CASSDLRDGPYEQYF,TGTGCCAGCAGCGATCTTAGGGACGGACCCTACGAGCAGTACTTC,TRBJ2-7,-,TRBV13,-
CASSRDRNPYEQYF,TGTGCCAGCTCTAGAGACAGAAATCCCTACGAGCAGTACTTC,TRBJ2-7,-,TRBV18,-
CASSLFGQGAKKTQYF,TGTGCCAGCAGTTTATTCGGACAGGGGGCGAAAAAGACCCAGTACTTC,TRBJ2-5,-,TRBV28,TRBD1
CASRPGTSGYNEQFF,TGCGCCAGCAGACCGGGGACTAGCGGTTACAATGAGCAGTTCTTC,TRBJ2-1,-,TRBV5-1,TRBD2
CASSHRDRSFEKLFF,TGTGCCAGCAGCCACCGGGACAGGTCTTTTGAAAAACTGTTTTTT,TRBJ1-4,-,TRBV5-6,TRBD1
CASSPGRFSGANVLTF,TGTGCCAGCAGCCCAGGACGCTTCTCTGGGGCCAACGTCCTGACTTTC,TRBJ2-6,once,TRBV11-3,-
CASSSGQPGNTIYF,TGTGCCAGCAGTTCGGGGCAGCCTGGAAACACCATATATTTT,TRBJ1-3,-,TRBV6-5,-
CASSEYGTSGAGELFF,TGTGCCAGCAGTGAATACGGGACTAGCGGGGCCGGGGAGCTGTTTTTT,TRBJ2-2,once,TRBV25-1,TRBD2
CASSLWLGGVGNEQFF,TGTGCCAGCAGTTTATGGCTAGGAGGGGTAGGCAATGAGCAGTTCTTC,TRBJ2-1,-,TRBV27,-
CASSATGSSYEQYF,TGTGCCAGCAGCGCGACAGGGAGCTCCTACGAGCAGTACTTC,TRBJ2-7,few,TRBV9,TRBD1
CASMDGEPAHTDTQYF,TGTGCCAGCATGGATGGGGAGCCGGCCCACACAGATACGCAGTATTTT,TRBJ2-3,-,TRBV2,-
CASSLDSYNQPQHF,TGTGCCAGCAGTCTAGACAGTTACAATCAGCCCCAGCATTTT,TRBJ1-5,once,TRBV6-5,-
CATHYEQYF,TGTGCCACCCACTACGAGCAGTACTTC,TRBJ2-7,once,TRBV5-6,-
CASSLPPGSANQPQHF,TGTGCCAGCAGTTTACCCCCGGGGTCAGCCAATCAGCCCCAGCATTTT,TRBJ1-5,-,TRBV28,-
CASSEDGLAADTQYF,TGTGCCAGCAGTGAAGATGGACTAGCGGCAGATACGCAGTATTTT,TRBJ2-3,-,TRBV2,TRBD2